The clone carrying this T cell receptor (beta chain) was seen just once. Its matching antigen is unknown. A roughly 200 ng quantity of DNA, about 30,000 T cell genomes, went into the sorted-subset replicate PCRs. Sequencing was performed with immunoSEQ multiplex PCR; in TCRdb, only in-frame clones are kept and a portion is missing. The data hold some 740,000 clones, with around 93% observed a single time. The sample belongs to a study of shared clonotypes between healthy human individuals. Regarding the study as a whole: Around 5% of naive CD4 clonotypes were common to a few donors.

The V gene's germline CDR1 is SGHAT and CDR2 FQNNGV. This CDR3 is built from 15 residues. The V segment lost 3 bases and the J segment 0 bases; nucleotides outside the gene matches: 3. CD45RO-negative, CCR7-selected cells formed the naive CD8 fraction, which excluded terminally differentiated effector memory CD45RA+ cells. Sequenced material: naive CD8+ T cells sorted from blood. The rearrangement uses TRBV11-2 and TRBJ2-7, with 9 nucleotides matching TRBD2. The clonotype originates from a young man in good health. The DNA of the CDR3 is TGTGCCAGCAGCTTGACTAGCGGTCGCTCCTACGAGCAGTACTTC. This translates into CASSLTSGRSYEQYF.